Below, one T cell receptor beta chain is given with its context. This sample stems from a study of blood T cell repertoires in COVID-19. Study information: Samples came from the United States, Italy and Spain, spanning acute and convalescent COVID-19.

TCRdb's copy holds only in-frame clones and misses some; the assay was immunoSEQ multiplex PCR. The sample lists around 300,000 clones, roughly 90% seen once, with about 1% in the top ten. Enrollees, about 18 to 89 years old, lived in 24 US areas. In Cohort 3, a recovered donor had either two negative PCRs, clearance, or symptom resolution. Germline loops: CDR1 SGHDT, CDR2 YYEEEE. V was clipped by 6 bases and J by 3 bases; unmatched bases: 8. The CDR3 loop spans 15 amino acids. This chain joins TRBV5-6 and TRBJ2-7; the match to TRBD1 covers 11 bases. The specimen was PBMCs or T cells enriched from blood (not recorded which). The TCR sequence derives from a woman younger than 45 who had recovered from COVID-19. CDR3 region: CASINSGTGGYEQYF. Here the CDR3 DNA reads TGTGCCAGCATCAACTCGGGGACAGGGGGCTACGAGCAGTACTTC.